The 29 T cell receptor beta chains given below trace back to one sample, sequenced in a study of technical replicates of blood from a handful of donors. Repertoires were generated with immunoSEQ multiplex PCR, while TCRdb's copy carries only in-frame clones and drops some. The sample has approximately 76,000 clones, around nine tenths seen once; the top ten hold around 0.24%. Source material: T cells isolated from PBMCs. These receptors were taken from a human donor in good health.

V is TRBV16 and J is TRBJ1-5; D is undetermined. This CDR3 has 15 residues. The ends were cut back, 0 bases at V and 10 bases at J, with 16 bases in the middle. CDR1 and CDR2 from the germline V gene are KGHSY and FQNENV. CDR3 loop: CASSQSERSTSPQHF. The CDR3 DNA reads as TGTGCCAGCAGCCAATCGGAGAGGTCCACGTCCCCCCAGCATTTT.

The V call is TRBV7-5, the J call TRBJ1-3. TRBV7-5 is listed as a pseudogene. The CDR3 loop spans 16 amino acids. DNA for the CDR3: TGTGTCAGAAGCTTAGATAGTCGGTGCCGAACAAACACCATATATTTT. Translation: CVRSLDSRCRTNTIYF.

The CDR3 DNA sequence: TGTGCCAGCTCAGCCGGGACAGGGGGCTACAATGAGCAGTTCTTC. Translated, it gives CASSAGTGGYNEQFF. The rearrangement links TRBV18 to TRBJ2-1; 11 positions agree with TRBD1. This CDR3 spans 15 amino acids. Trimming cost V 5 bases and J 3 bases; bases outside gene matches: 3. Germline CDR1 and CDR2: KGHSH and LQKENI.

The rearrangement joins TRBV5-4 to TRBJ2-7; D is possibly TRBD2 (6 bases). The ends were cut back, 3 bases at V and 6 bases at J, with 16 bases in the middle. The germline V gene has CDR1 SGHNT and CDR2 YYREEE (reference sequence). The CDR3 length is 14 residues. Written as DNA, the CDR3 is TGTGCCAGCAGCTATACCGCAGGGACTCCCGAGCAGTACTTC. Residues: CASSYTAGTPEQYF.

The chain combines TRBV28 with TRBJ2-3, with D possibly matching TRBD1 (5 bases). The germline V and J ends were trimmed by 8 bases and 2 bases, with 11 bases remaining between them. Germline V CDR1 and CDR2: MDHEN, SYDVKM. The CDR3 runs to 13 residues. CDR3 region: CASHQGVTDTQYF. The CDR3 DNA reads TGTGCCAGCCACCAAGGGGTCACAGATACGCAGTATTTT.

The chain is built from TRBV29-1 and TRBJ1-1, with TRBD1 matching over 9 bases. Germline-derived CDR1 and CDR2 are SQVTM and ANQGSEA. After removal of 4 bases from V and 1 base from J, the junction contained 10 bases not matched to a gene. The CDR3 consists of 16 residues. The CDR3 region is CSVAVGTGRANTEAFF. CDR3 nucleotides: TGCAGCGTTGCCGTAGGGACAGGGCGCGCGAACACTGAAGCTTTCTTT.

V usage is TRBV10-3 and J usage is TRBJ1-3; 7 nucleotides match TRBD1. This CDR3 has 16 residues. V lost 0 bases and J lost 4; bases outside the gene matches: 6. The V gene's germline CDR1 is ENHRY and CDR2 SYGVKD. The CDR3 coding sequence is TGTGCCATCAGTGAGTCCGACAGGGCCTCAGGAAACACCATATATTTT. Protein sequence: CAISESDRASGNTIYF.

The J gene is TRBJ1-1, the V gene TRBV11-3; a weak D match, TRBD1 (6 bases). From germline, CDR1 is SGHNT and CDR2 YENEEA. V was pared by 2 bases and J by 2 bases, with 9 bases between. CDR3 size: 14 residues. The CDR3 sequence: CASSLLQGNTEAFF. The CDR3, as DNA: TGTGCCAGCAGCTTATTACAGGGAAACACTGAAGCTTTCTTT.

The CDR3 DNA reads as TGTGCCAGTAGTGGACAGGGGGTCCAGCCCCAGCATTTT. Protein product: CASSGQGVQPQHF. The chain employs TRBV19 and TRBJ1-5, with 10 bases matching TRBD1. The germline V gene encodes CDR1 LNHDA and CDR2 SQIVND (reference sequence). The CDR3 is 13 residues long. V lost 5 bases and J lost 7; bases outside the gene matches: 2.

The genes are TRBV19 and TRBJ2-2, with no clear D. Germline CDR1 is LNHDA and CDR2 is SQIVND (reference sequence). The CDR3 runs 17 residues. Trimming took 0 bases from V and 5 from J, leaving 16 bases between them. The CDR3 DNA sequence: TGTGCCAGTAGTATAGATCTTATACTACTTATGACCGGGGAGCTGTTTTTT. This encodes CASSIDLILLMTGELFF.

The chain employs TRBV4-1 and TRBJ2-7, with TRBD1 matching 7 bases. V lost 0 bases to trimming and J lost 2 bases; unmatched junction nucleotides: 4. Germline lookup yields CDR1 MGHRA and CDR2 YSYEKL. This CDR3 is built from 15 residues. CDR3 sequence (DNA): TGCGCCAGCAGCCAAGAACAACAGGGGACCTACGAGCAGTACTTC. This gives the protein CASSQEQQGTYEQYF.

CDR3 region: CASSVVLAGGTGELFF. The CDR3 DNA sequence: TGTGCCAGCAGCGTAGTACTAGCGGGAGGAACCGGGGAGCTGTTTTTT. The chain has TRBV9 and TRBJ2-2, with TRBD2 matching 12 bases. Germline loops: CDR1 SGDLS, CDR2 YYNGEE. V was clipped by 0 bases and J by 5 bases; unmatched bases: 2. This CDR3 has 16 residues.

The V gene is TRBV11-2, the J gene TRBJ2-7; 8 bases match TRBD1. Germline V gene sequence: CDR1 SGHAT, CDR2 FQNNGV. The CDR3 runs to 13 residues. Trimming cost V 3 bases and J 7 bases; bases outside gene matches: 5. CDR3 sequence (DNA): TGTGCCAGCAGCTTGACAGGGGTGGGAGAGCAGTACTTC. Protein sequence: CASSLTGVGEQYF.

The chain combines TRBV7-7 with TRBJ2-3; TRBD2 matches 7 bases. This CDR3 contains 18 residues. Germline V lookup: CDR1 SSHAT, CDR2 FNYEAQ (reference sequence). Losses at the gene ends were 4 bases for V and 1 base for J; bases not matched to a gene: 14. CDR3 sequence reads: CASSSRPIRSGGTDTQYF. CDR3 nucleotide sequence: TGTGCCAGCAGCTCCCGTCCCATTAGAAGCGGGGGCACAGATACGCAGTATTTT.

The chain carries TRBV5-4 and TRBJ1-3; TRBD1 aligns across 8 bases. J was trimmed by 7 bases and V by 4 bases; bases with no gene match: 7. The germline gives CDR1 SGHNT, CDR2 YYREEE (reference sequence). This CDR3 comprises 14 residues. CDR3 bases: TGTGCCAGCAGCCCCGGGACAGGTATCAACACCATATATTTT. Residues: CASSPGTGINTIYF.

This chain links TRBV5-1 with TRBJ2-3, with D possibly being TRBD2 (6 bases). The CDR3 has 15 residues. CDR1 is SGHRS and CDR2 is YFSETQ in the germline V gene. V lost 2 bases and J 4 bases, leaving 14 bases between the germline ends. The CDR3 spells CASSFGGLGPDTQYF. CDR3 nucleotides: TGCGCCAGCAGCTTCGGAGGGCTAGGACCAGATACGCAGTATTTT. The full variable domain, rest sourced from reference TRBV5-1 and TRBJ2-3, is KAGVTQTPRYLIKTRGQQVTLSCSPISGHRSVSWYQQTPGQGLQFLFEYFSETQRNKGNFPGRFSGRQFSNSRSEMNVSTLELGDSALYLCASSFGGLGPDTQYFGPGTRLTVL.

The V call is TRBV5-6, the J call TRBJ2-1; 7 bases agree with TRBD1. Looked up from germline, CDR1 is SGHDT and CDR2 is YYEEEE. V shed 6 bases and J 5 bases; nucleotides not matched to a gene: 11. CDR3 size: 15 residues. This CDR3 reads CASTEKGAEDNEQFF. Written as DNA, the CDR3 is TGTGCCAGCACCGAAAAGGGGGCAGAGGACAATGAGCAGTTCTTC.

The V call is TRBV5-4, the J call TRBJ2-7; tentative D call: TRBD2 (5 bases). The CDR3 is 15 amino acids. CDR1 and CDR2 from the germline V gene are SGHNT and YYREEE (reference sequence). V lost 2 bases and J 6 bases, leaving 18 bases between the germline ends. CDR3 nucleotide sequence: TGTGCCAGCAGCTTTTCAACTGGAATTGAGGGCGAGCAGTACTTC. Translation: CASSFSTGIEGEQYF.

The rearrangement joins TRBV5-4 to TRBJ2-3, with 12 nucleotides matching TRBD2. Germline values: CDR1 SGHNT, CDR2 YYREEE (reference sequence). V gave up 4 bases and J gave up 4 bases; unmatched junction bases: 10. The CDR3 contains 17 residues. The CDR3 is CASSGGDRTSGADTQYF. The DNA of the CDR3 is TGTGCCAGCAGCGGAGGCGATCGGACTAGCGGGGCAGATACGCAGTATTTT.

V is TRBV19 and J is TRBJ2-7; TRBD2 is a possible D gene (5 bases). The CDR3 is 13 residues long. Trimming removed 5 bases from V and 3 bases from J, with 11 bases in between. The germline gives CDR1 LNHDA, CDR2 SQIVND (reference sequence). The chain's CDR3 is CASSPAGGYEQYF. CDR3 in DNA: TGTGCCAGTAGTCCGGCCGGAGGCTACGAGCAGTACTTC.

This chain joins TRBV10-3 and TRBJ2-7; 7 nucleotides line up with TRBD1. This CDR3 has 14 amino acids. Per the germline V gene, CDR1 is ENHRY and CDR2 is SYGVKD. J gave up 4 bases and V 6 bases, and 9 bases lay outside the gene matches. Written as DNA, the CDR3 is TGTGCCATCAGGGGGACAGACCATACGTACGAGCAGTACTTC. Its translation is CAIRGTDHTYEQYF.

This rearrangement joins TRBV5-1 to TRBJ2-3; 9 bases line up with TRBD2. With V trimmed by 2 bases and J by 3 bases, 7 bases remained unmatched. Germline-derived CDR1 and CDR2 are SGHRS and YFSETQ. This CDR3 has 16 residues. This CDR3 is CASSFKRGALTDTQYF. In DNA, the CDR3 is TGCGCCAGCAGCTTCAAGCGGGGGGCTCTTACAGATACGCAGTATTTT.

The chain employs TRBV19 and TRBJ1-1; 7 bases map to TRBD1. This CDR3 contains 17 residues. Germline CDR1 is LNHDA and CDR2 is SQIVND (reference sequence). V lost 1 base to trimming and J lost 1 base; unmatched junction nucleotides: 9. CDR3 sequence (DNA): TGTGCCAGTAGTATAGGCCTCCGGGGACAGCCGAACACTGAAGCTTTCTTT. It translates to CASSIGLRGQPNTEAFF.

This clone was seen just once. This chain uses TRBV9 with TRBJ2-1, with 9 positions matching TRBD1. V gave up 4 bases and J gave up 3 bases; unmatched junction bases: 8. Germline V gives CDR1 SGDLS, CDR2 YYNGEE. CDR3 length: 16 residues. The CDR3 region has the DNA TGTGCCAGCAGCAACACAGGGGGCGCGAACTACAATGAGCAGTTCTTC. It specifies CASSNTGGANYNEQFF.

The rearrangement links TRBV11-3 to TRBJ2-1; 10 bases are shared with TRBD1. Germline CDR1 is SGHNT and CDR2 is YENEEA. V dropped 5 bases and J dropped 5; count of bases not matched to a gene: 9. The CDR3 extends over 16 amino acids. The CDR3 nucleotides read TGTGCCAGCAGCCTCTGGTGGACAGGGGGGGACAATGAGCAGTTCTTC. It translates to CASSLWWTGGDNEQFF.

The chain combines TRBV18 with TRBJ2-5, with D maybe TRBD1 (6 bases). The CDR3 loop spans 13 amino acids. V shed 5 bases and J shed 4 bases, with 11 bases lying between them. The germline V gene encodes CDR1 KGHSH and CDR2 LQKENI. The CDR3 DNA reads as TGTGCCAGCTCAAAACAGGGTGGAGAGACCCAGTACTTC. Protein sequence: CASSKQGGETQYF.

The chain recombines TRBV10-1 with TRBJ2-1; TRBD2 agrees at 8 bases. This CDR3 has 16 residues. V lost 4 bases, J lost 0 bases, and 5 bases stayed unmatched. The germline V gene encodes CDR1 WNHNN and CDR2 SYGVQD (reference sequence). The CDR3 coding sequence is TGCGCCAGCAGTGGGACTAGCCCGAGCTCCTACAATGAGCAGTTCTTC. Its translation is CASSGTSPSSYNEQFF.

Here the CDR3 reads CASSPGQGSNEQYF. CDR3 nucleotide sequence: TGCGCCAGCAGCCCAGGACAGGGTAGCAACGAGCAGTACTTC. The genes are TRBV4-1 and TRBJ2-7, with 8 bases identical to TRBD1. The CDR3 has 14 amino acids. Looked up from germline, CDR1 is MGHRA and CDR2 is YSYEKL. Unmatched junction bases numbered 7, after V lost 4 bases and J lost 5 bases.

This chain connects TRBV5-1 to TRBJ1-2; no reliable D call. CDR1 is SGHRS, CDR2 YFSETQ, per germline. V shed 3 bases and J shed 5 bases, with 11 bases lying between them. The CDR3 has 13 residues. CDR3 sequence reads: CASSSGFSYGYTF. The CDR3 DNA sequence: TGCGCCAGCAGCTCGGGGTTTTCTTATGGCTACACCTTC.